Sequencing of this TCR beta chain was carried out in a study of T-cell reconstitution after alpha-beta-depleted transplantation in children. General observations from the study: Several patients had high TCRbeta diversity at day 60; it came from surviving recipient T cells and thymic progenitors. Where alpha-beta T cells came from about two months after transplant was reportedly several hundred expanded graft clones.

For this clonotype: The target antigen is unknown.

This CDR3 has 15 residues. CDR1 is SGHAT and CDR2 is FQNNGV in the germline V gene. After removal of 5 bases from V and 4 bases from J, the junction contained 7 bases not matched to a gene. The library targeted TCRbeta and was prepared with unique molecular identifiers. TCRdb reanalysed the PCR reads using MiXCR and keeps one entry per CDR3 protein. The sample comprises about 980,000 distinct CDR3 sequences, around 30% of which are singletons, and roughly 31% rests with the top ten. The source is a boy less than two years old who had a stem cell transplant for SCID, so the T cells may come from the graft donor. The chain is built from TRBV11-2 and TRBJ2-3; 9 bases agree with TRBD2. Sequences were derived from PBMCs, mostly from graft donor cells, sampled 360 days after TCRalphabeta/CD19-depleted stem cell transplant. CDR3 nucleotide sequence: TGTGCCAGCAGCCCGAGGGCGGGGGGGCCAGATACGCAGTATTTT. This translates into CASSPRAGGPDTQYF. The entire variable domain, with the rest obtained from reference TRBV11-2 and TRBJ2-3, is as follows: EAGVAQSPRYKIIEKRQSVAFWCNPISGHATLYWYQQILGQGPKLLIQFQNNGVVDDSQLPKDRFSAERLKGVDSTLKIQPAKLEDSAVYLCASSPRAGGPDTQYFGPGTRLTVL.